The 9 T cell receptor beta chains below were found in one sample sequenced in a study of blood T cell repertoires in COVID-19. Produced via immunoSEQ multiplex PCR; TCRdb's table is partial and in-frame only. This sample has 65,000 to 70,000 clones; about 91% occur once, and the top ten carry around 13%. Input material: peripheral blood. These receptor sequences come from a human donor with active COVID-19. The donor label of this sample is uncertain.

The CDR3 protein is CASSPGPMNTEAFF. CDR3 sequence (DNA): TGTGCCAGCTCACCGGGGCCCATGAACACTGAAGCTTTCTTT. This sequence joins TRBV18 and TRBJ1-1; the D gene is possibly TRBD1 (5 bases). The V gene's germline CDR1 is KGHSH and CDR2 LQKENI. The CDR3 runs to 14 residues. Trimming shortened V by 3 bases and J by 0 bases, and 8 bases separated the two germline ends.

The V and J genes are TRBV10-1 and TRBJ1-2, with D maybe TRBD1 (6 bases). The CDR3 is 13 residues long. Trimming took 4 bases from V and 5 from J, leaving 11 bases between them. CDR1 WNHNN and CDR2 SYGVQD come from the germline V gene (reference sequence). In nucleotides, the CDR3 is TGCGCCAGCAGTGCCGGGACAAATTATGGCTACACCTTC. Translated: CASSAGTNYGYTF.

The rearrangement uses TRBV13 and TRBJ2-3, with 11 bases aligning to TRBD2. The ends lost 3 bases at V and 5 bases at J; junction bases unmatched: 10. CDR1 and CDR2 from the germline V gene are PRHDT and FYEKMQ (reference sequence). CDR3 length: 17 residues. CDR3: CASSFIAGGPREDTQYF. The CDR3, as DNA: TGTGCCAGCAGCTTCATAGCGGGAGGGCCTCGTGAAGATACGCAGTATTTT.

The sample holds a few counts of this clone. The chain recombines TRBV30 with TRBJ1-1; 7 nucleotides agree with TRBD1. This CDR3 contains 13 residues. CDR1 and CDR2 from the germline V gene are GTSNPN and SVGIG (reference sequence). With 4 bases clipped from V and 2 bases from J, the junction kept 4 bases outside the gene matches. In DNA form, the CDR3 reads TGTGCCTGGACCGGGACAGTCAACACTGAAGCTTTCTTT. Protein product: CAWTGTVNTEAFF.

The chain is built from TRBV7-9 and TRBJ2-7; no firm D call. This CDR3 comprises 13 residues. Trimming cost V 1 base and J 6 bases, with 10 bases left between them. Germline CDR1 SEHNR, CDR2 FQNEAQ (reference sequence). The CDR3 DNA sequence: TGTGCCAGCAGCTTAGGGCGGTCGCGCGAGCAGTACTTC. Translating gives CASSLGRSREQYF.

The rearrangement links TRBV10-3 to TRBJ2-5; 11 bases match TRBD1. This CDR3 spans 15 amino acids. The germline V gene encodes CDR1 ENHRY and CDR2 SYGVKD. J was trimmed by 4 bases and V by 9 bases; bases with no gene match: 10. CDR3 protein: CAIRPGQGARETQYF. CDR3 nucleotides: TGTGCCATAAGGCCAGGACAGGGGGCACGAGAGACCCAGTACTTC.

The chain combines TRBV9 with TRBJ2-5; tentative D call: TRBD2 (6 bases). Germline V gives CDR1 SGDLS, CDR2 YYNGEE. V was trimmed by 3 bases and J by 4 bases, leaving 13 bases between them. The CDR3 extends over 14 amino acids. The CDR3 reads CASSEAWRGETQYF. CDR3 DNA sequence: TGTGCCAGCAGCGAAGCTTGGAGGGGAGAGACCCAGTACTTC.

In nucleotides, the CDR3 is TGCGCCAGCAGCTTGGGGGACAGAGAAGCTTTCTTT. Amino acids: CASSLGDREAFF. V is TRBV5-1 and J is TRBJ1-1, with 7 bases that match TRBD1. The CDR3 extends over 12 amino acids. The V gene end was trimmed by 0 bases and the J gene end by 8 bases; junction bases not matched to a gene: 1. CDR1 SGHRS and CDR2 YFSETQ come from the germline V gene.

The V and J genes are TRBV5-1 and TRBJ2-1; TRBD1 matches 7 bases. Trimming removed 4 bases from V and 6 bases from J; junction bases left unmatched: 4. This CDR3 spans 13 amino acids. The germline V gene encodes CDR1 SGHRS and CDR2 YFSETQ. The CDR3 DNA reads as TGCGCCAGCAGCCTCTGGACAGGCAATGAGCAGTTCTTC. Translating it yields CASSLWTGNEQFF.